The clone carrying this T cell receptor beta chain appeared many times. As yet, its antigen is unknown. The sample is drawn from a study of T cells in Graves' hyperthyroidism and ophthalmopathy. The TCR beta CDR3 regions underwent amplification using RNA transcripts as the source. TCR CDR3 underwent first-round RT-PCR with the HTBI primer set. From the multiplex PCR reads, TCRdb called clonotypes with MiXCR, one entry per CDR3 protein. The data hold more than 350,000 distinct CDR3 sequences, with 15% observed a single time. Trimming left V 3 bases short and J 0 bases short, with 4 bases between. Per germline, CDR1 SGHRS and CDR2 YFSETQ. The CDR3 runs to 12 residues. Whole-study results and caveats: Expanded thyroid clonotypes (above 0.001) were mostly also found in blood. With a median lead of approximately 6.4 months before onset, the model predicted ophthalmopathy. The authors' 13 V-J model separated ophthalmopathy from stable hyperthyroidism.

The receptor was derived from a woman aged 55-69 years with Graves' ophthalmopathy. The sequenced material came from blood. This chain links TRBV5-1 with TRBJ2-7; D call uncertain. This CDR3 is CASSYNSYEQYF. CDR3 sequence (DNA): TGCGCCAGCAGCTACAACTCCTACGAGCAGTACTTC.